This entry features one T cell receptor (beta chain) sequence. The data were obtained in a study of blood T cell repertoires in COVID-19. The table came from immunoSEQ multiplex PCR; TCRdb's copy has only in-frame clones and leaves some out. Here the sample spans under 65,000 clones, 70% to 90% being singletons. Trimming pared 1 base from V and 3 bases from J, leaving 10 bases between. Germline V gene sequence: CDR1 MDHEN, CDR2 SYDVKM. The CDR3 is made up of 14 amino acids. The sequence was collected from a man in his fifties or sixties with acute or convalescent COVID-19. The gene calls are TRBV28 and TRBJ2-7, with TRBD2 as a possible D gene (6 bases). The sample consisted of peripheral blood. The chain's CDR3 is CASSLSSRGYEQYF. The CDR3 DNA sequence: TGTGCCAGCAGTTTATCCTCGCGGGGCTACGAGCAGTACTTC. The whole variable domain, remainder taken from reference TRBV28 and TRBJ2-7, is DVKVTQSSRYLVKRTGEKVFLECVQDMDHENMFWYRQDPGLGLRLIYFSYDVKMKEKGDIPEGYSVSREKKERFSLILESASTNQTSMYLCASSLSSRGYEQYFGPGTRLTVT.